A selection of T cell receptor beta chains follows, all from one sample in a study of kidney transplant recipient with SARS-CoV-2 infection. TCRdb re-derived calls from the reads in MiXCR, one entry per CDR3 protein. The data contain 200,000 to 300,000 distinct CDR3 sequences, 29% of them singletons. The starting material was a blood sample, obtained at baseline and on roughly day 110 from a kidney transplant recipient. The receptors originated from a male patient aged 25 to 39 who had COVID-19 and was a kidney transplant recipient. Part of the T cell pool may stem from the graft donor. The CDR3 runs from the conserved cysteine through the conserved F or W. The order of the fields is clone size, J gene, V gene, CDR3 length, D gene, CDR3 DNA, CDR3 protein. D genes are given only for firm matches. Clone size is given for some rows only: seen once, a few or many times, or a class if the clone is expanded.

-	TRBJ2-5	TRBV7-6	13	-	TGTGCCAGCGGTTTCGAAAGCCAAGAGACCCAGTACTTC	CASGFESQETQYF
many	TRBJ1-6	TRBV27	18	-	TGTGCCAGCAGTTTACGCCCCGGCGGGAACGGACTTGTTTCACCCCTCCACTTT	CASSLRPGGNGLVSPLHF
many	TRBJ2-1	TRBV5-4	14	-	TGTGCCAGCAGCCTGGACAGCTCCTACAATGAGCAGTTCTTC	CASSLDSSYNEQFF
few	TRBJ2-7	TRBV19	17	TRBD1	TGTGCCAGTAGTCCGGGGGTAGGACAGGGGCGAACCTACGAGCAGTACTTC	CASSPGVGQGRTYEQYF
many	TRBJ1-1	TRBV7-9	15	TRBD1	TGTGCCAGCTCCTCGAGACAGGGGGGTAACACTGAAGCTTTCTTT	CASSSRQGGNTEAFF
-	TRBJ2-7	TRBV6-2/TRBV6-3	14	-	TGTGCCAGCGGTTACGGGCCAGCGAAGTACGAGCAGTACTTC	CASGYGPAKYEQYF
-	TRBJ2-1	TRBV19	12	-	TGTGCCAGTAGTCATCGGGGCAATGAGCAGTTCTTC	CASSHRGNEQFF
many	TRBJ2-7	TRBV20-1	13	-	TGCAGTGCTTCAGGGATATCGGACTACGAGCAGTACTTC	CSASGISDYEQYF
many	TRBJ1-2	TRBV25-1	17	TRBD1	TGTGCCAGCAGTTCGACCGGGACAGTTTTGTCGTCCTATGGCTACACCTTC	CASSSTGTVLSSYGYTF
many	TRBJ1-2	TRBV19	17	-	TGTGCCAGTAGTTTGGCTACGACAAATCGAAAGACCTATGGCTACACCTTC	CASSLATTNRKTYGYTF
few	TRBJ2-5	TRBV19	15	TRBD2	TGTGCCACCCCCCGGACTAGCGGGCCCCAAGAGACCCAGTACTTC	CATPRTSGPQETQYF
many	TRBJ2-7	TRBV27	15	-	TGTGCCAGCAGTTTAAAGGGCCTCGACTACTACGAGCAGTACTTC	CASSLKGLDYYEQYF
many	TRBJ2-5	TRBV10-3	16	-	TGTGCCATCAGTGGGTCTATCGCGGCTGACAAAGAGACCCAGTACTTC	CAISGSIAADKETQYF
many	TRBJ1-2	TRBV18	15	-	TGTGCCAGCTCACCGGAGGACTATATGAACTATGGCTACACCTTC	CASSPEDYMNYGYTF
-	TRBJ2-7	TRBV10-3	15	TRBD2	TGTGCCATCAGCGAGAGACTAGCGGGAGGGTACGAGCAGTACTTC	CAISERLAGGYEQYF
few	TRBJ1-2	TRBV5-4	16	-	TGTGCCAGCGGTACACCCGTACCAGGAAAGACCTATGGCTACACCTTC	CASGTPVPGKTYGYTF
-	TRBJ1-5	TRBV4-1	12	-	TGCGCCAGCAGCAAAGCGGGGCAGCCCCAGCATTTT	CASSKAGQPQHF
many	TRBJ2-1	TRBV20-1	11	-	TGCAGTGCTATTGGGGTCGATGAGCAGTTCTTC	CSAIGVDEQFF
many	TRBJ2-7	TRBV10-3	12	TRBD2	TGTGCCATAAGCCGGGAGGCGGGAGAGCAGTACTTC	CAISREAGEQYF
-	TRBJ2-3	TRBV20-1	15	TRBD2	TGCAGTGCTATAATACTAGCGGGAGTCACAGATACGCAGTATTTT	CSAIILAGVTDTQYF
many	TRBJ1-2	TRBV5-5	11	-	TGTGCCAGCAGCTTGCACTATGGCTACACCTTC	CASSLHYGYTF
many	TRBJ1-2	TRBV19	12	-	TGTGCCAGCCTGGCCCCGTCCTATGGCTACACCTTC	CASLAPSYGYTF
many	TRBJ1-2	TRBV20-1	13	-	TGCAGTGCTTCCCTGGACACGAGCTATGGCTACACCTTC	CSASLDTSYGYTF
many	TRBJ2-1	TRBV20-1	12	-	TGCAGTGCTTGGCGGGGAAACAATGAGCAGTTCTTC	CSAWRGNNEQFF
many	TRBJ1-3	TRBV7-9	15	-	TGTGCCAGCAGCTTATCTCTGGGCCCTGGAAACACCATATATTTT	CASSLSLGPGNTIYF
-	TRBJ1-2	TRBV5-6	16	-	TGTGCCAGCAGATGTGTCAATAGTCGAGGGACCTATGGCTACACCTTC	CASRCVNSRGTYGYTF
many	TRBJ1-2	TRBV8-2	16	-	TGTGGCAGTCATTCTTGTGATAGCCGAAAGACCTATGGCTACACCTTC	CGSHSCDSRKTYGYTF
-	TRBJ2-1	TRBV10-3	16	TRBD1	TGTGCCACCAGTGAGACGCAACCGGGACAGTACAATGAGCAGTTCTTC	CATSETQPGQYNEQFF
few	TRBJ1-2	TRBV9	16	-	TGTGCCAGCTGTTTAGTGTACTCAAGAAAGACCTATGGCTACACCTTC	CASCLVYSRKTYGYTF
few	TRBJ1-2	TRBV9	16	-	TGTGCCAGCTTTGAATGGTACTCAAGAAAGACCTATGGCTACACCTTC	CASFEWYSRKTYGYTF
-	TRBJ1-1	TRBV3-1	17	-	TGTGCCAGCAGCGTTTTGGCTCCCATTTCAATTCGCACTGAAGCTTTCTTT	CASSVLAPISIRTEAFF
many	TRBJ2-3	TRBV21-1	18	-	TGTGCCAGCAGCAAAACCCACTTTAGCGGGGGGGACACAGATACGCAGTATTTT	CASSKTHFSGGDTDTQYF
many	TRBJ1-1	TRBV28	13	-	TGTGCCAGCAGTTCCCATCAGAACACTGAAGCTTTCTTT	CASSSHQNTEAFF
few	TRBJ2-1	TRBV3-1	18	TRBD2	TGTGCCAGCAGCCAAGATCTTTCCGGGACTAGCGGAGCCAATGAGCAGTTCTTC	CASSQDLSGTSGANEQFF
many	TRBJ1-2	TRBV7-6	17	-	TGTGCCAGCAGCACATATAATGAATCTCGAAAGACCTATGGCTACACCTTC	CASSTYNESRKTYGYTF
-	TRBJ1-1	TRBV6-6	16	-	TGTGCCAGCAGTTACTCTCCAGAGCTTATGAACACTGAAGCTTTCTTT	CASSYSPELMNTEAFF
many	TRBJ1-1	TRBV24-1	12	-	TGTGCCACCAGTGGGCAAAACACTGAAGCTTTCTTT	CATSGQNTEAFF
many	TRBJ1-1	TRBV21-1	17	-	TGTGCCAGCAGCAAAGGATACAGGGGGGAAGAGGACACTGAAGCTTTCTTT	CASSKGYRGEEDTEAFF
-	TRBJ2-1	TRBV12-3/TRBV12-4	21	TRBD2	TGTGCCAGCAGCCTATCCCTGAGAGTAGGACTAGCGGGCGACTCCTACAATGAGCAGTTCTTC	CASSLSLRVGLAGDSYNEQFF
many	TRBJ1-2	TRBV19	13	TRBD1	TGTGCCAGTAGTATCGACAGGGCTTATGGCTACACCTTC	CASSIDRAYGYTF
many	TRBJ2-1	TRBV7-3	14	-	TGTGCCAGCAGCGCCCTTGTGGGGGCCGATGAGCAGTTCTTC	CASSALVGADEQFF
many	TRBJ2-7	TRBV6-5	15	TRBD1	TGTGCCAGCAGCCCGTGGACAGGGATTTCCTACGAGCAGTACTTC	CASSPWTGISYEQYF
many	TRBJ2-3	TRBV5-1	13	TRBD1	TGCGCCAGCAGACCGGACAGGGTAGATACGCAGTATTTT	CASRPDRVDTQYF
-	TRBJ2-1	TRBV5-6	12	-	TGTGCCAGCAGTATGGAGTTCAATGAGCAGTTCTTC	CASSMEFNEQFF
many	TRBJ2-5	TRBV7-2	15	-	TGTGCCAGCGGAGCTTTCCGTAAAAATCAAGAGACCCAGTACTTC	CASGAFRKNQETQYF
many	TRBJ1-1	TRBV7-3	14	TRBD1	TGTGCCAGCAGCCGGGACAGGGGAAACACTGAAGCTTTCTTT	CASSRDRGNTEAFF
-	TRBJ1-2	TRBV5-8	16	-	TGTGCCAGCCAAAATCGTCATCCACGAAAGACCTATGGCTACACCTTC	CASQNRHPRKTYGYTF
many	TRBJ2-7	TRBV12-2	12	-	TGTGCAAGTCGCCTACACCTCTACGAGCAGTACTTC	CASRLHLYEQYF
many	TRBJ2-5	TRBV28	14	TRBD2	TGTGCCAGCACAAATAGGGCTAGCGGGGAGACCCAGTACTTC	CASTNRASGETQYF
many	TRBJ1-5	TRBV7-2	15	-	TGTGCCAGCAGCTTAGCCGGGGGCCGTAATCAGCCCCAGCATTTT	CASSLAGGRNQPQHF
many	TRBJ1-2	TRBV11-3	17	-	TGTGCCAGCAGCTTAAAGAGCGATCTCGGAAAGACCTATGGCTACACCTTC	CASSLKSDLGKTYGYTF
many	TRBJ1-3	TRBV6-5	15	-	TGTGCCAGCGGAAGGGACACCAGCTCTGGAAACACCATATATTTT	CASGRDTSSGNTIYF
-	TRBJ2-7	TRBV9	16	-	TGTACCAGCAGCTCAGGGGGGACCGGATCCCTTTACGAGCAGTACTTC	CTSSSGGTGSLYEQYF